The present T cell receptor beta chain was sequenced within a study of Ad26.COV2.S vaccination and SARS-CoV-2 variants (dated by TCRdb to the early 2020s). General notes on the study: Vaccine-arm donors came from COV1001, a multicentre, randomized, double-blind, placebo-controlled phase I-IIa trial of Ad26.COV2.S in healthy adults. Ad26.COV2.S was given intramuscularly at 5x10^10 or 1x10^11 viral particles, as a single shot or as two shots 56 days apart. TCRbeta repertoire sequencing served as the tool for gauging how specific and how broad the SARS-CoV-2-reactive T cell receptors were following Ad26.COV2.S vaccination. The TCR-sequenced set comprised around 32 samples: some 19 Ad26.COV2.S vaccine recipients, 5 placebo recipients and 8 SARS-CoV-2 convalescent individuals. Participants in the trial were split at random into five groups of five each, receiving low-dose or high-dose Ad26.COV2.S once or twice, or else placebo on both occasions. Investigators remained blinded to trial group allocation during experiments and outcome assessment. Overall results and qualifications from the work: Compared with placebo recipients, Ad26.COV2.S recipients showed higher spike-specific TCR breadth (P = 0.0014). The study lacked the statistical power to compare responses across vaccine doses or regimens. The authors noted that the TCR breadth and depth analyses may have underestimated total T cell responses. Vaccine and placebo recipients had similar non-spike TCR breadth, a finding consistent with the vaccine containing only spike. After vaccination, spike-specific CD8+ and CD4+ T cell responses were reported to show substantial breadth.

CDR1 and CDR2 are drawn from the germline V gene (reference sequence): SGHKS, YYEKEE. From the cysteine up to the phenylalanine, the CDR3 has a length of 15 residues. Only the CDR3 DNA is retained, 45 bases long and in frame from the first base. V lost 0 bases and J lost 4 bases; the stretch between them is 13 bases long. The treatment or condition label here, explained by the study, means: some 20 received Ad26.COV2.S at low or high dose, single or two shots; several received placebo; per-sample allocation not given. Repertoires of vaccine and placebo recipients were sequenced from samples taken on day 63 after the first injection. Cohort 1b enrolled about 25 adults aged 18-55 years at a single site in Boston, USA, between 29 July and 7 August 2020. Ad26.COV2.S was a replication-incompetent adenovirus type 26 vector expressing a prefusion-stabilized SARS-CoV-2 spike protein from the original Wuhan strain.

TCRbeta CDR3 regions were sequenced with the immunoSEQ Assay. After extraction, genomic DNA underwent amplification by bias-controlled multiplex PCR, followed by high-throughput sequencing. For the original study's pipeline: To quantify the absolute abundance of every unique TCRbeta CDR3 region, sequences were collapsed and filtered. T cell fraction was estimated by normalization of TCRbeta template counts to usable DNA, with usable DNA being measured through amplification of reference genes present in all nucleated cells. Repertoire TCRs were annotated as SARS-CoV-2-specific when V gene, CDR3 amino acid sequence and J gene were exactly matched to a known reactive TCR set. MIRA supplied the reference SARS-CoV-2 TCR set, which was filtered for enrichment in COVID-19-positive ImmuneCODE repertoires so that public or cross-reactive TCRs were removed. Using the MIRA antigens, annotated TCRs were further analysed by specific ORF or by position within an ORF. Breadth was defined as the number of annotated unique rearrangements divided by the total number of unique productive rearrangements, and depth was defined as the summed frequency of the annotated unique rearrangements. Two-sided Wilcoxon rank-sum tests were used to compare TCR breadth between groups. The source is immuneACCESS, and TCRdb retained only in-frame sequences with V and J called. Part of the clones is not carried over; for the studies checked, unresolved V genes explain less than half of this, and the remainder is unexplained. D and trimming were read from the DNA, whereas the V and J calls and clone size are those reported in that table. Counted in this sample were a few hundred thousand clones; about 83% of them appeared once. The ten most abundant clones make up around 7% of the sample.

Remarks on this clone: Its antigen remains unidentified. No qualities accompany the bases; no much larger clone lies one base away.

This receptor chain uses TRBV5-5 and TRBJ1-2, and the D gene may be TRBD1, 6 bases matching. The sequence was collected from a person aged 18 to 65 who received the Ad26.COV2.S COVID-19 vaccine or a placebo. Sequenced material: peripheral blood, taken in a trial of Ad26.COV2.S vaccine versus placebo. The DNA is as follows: TGTGCCAGCAGCTTGGACGGCGGGGGCGGCTATGGCTACACCTTC. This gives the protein CASSLDGGGGYGYTF.